What follows describes a single T cell receptor (beta chain). Its antigen is unidentified. Data came from immunoSEQ multiplex PCR; TCRdb stores just in-frame clones and leaves some out. The profile covers some 1.1 million clones, with approximately 77% appearing a single time and roughly 0.82% taken by the ten largest. The sample is drawn from a study of shared clonotypes between healthy human individuals. Findings and caveats of the study: Few donors limited the genetic and exposure-history diversity represented. Exclusively blood specimens were collected; tissue repertoires likely differ.

V was cut by 2 bases and J by 2 bases, with 4 bases left in between. From germline, CDR1 is MNHEY and CDR2 SVGAGI. The CDR3 has 13 amino acids. The V call is TRBV6-5, the J call TRBJ1-3, with unresolved D. Sample: memory CD4+ T cells from PBMCs. The subset here: CD45RA-negative fraction. This sequence was found in a man aged 18 to 35 in good health. Some clones in this sample may be carry-over from other donors' samples. The CDR3 here is CASSYKAGNTIYF. The CDR3 coding sequence is TGTGCCAGCAGTTACAAGGCTGGAAACACCATATATTTT.